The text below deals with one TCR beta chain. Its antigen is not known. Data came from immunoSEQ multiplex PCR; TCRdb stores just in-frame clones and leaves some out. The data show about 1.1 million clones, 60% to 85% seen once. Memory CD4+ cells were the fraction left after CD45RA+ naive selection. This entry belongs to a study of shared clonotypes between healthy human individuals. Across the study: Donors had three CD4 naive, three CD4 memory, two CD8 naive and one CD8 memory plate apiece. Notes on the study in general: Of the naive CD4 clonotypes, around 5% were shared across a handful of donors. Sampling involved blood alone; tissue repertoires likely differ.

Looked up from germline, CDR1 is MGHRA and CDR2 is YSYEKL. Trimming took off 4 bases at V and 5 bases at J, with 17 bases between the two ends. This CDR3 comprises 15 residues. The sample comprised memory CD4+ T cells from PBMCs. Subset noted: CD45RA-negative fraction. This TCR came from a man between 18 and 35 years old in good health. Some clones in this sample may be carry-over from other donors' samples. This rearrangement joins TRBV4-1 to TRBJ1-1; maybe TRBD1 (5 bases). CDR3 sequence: CASSPQSPGRTEAFF. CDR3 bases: TGCGCCAGCAGCCCTCAAAGTCCAGGGAGAACTGAAGCTTTCTTT.